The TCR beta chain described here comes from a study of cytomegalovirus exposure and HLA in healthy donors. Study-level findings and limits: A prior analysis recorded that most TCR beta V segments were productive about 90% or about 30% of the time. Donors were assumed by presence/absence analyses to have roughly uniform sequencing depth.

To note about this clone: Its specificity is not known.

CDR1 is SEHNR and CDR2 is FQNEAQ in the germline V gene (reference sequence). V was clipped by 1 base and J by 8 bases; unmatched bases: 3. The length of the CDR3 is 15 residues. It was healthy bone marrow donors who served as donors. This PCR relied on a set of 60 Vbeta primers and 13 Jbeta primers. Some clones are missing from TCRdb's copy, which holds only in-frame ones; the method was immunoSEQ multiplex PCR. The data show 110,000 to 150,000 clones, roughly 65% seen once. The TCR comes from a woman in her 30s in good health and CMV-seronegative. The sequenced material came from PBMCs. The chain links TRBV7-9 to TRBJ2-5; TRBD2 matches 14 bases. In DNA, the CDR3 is TGTGCCAGCAGCTTAGAGGGACTAGCGGGAGTTACCCAGTACTTC. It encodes CASSLEGLAGVTQYF.